The clone carrying this T cell receptor (beta chain) was seen a few times. The antigen is undetermined. This entry is derived from a study of post-analysis software for immune sequencing data. Overall study results and limits: Patients had higher frequencies than controls of about 5 TRBV segments, including TRBV5-6, TRBV5-1 and TRBV20-1.

TCR beta cDNA libraries had unique molecular identifiers. One entry per CDR3 protein results from TCRdb running MiXCR on the PCR reads. The data contain around 160,000 distinct CDR3 sequences, roughly 35% of them singletons. V was trimmed by 0 bases and J by 13 bases, leaving 15 bases between them. This CDR3 comprises 12 residues. Per germline, CDR1 DFQATT and CDR2 SNEGSKA (reference sequence). The V gene is TRBV20-1, the J gene TRBJ2-5; D is uncertain. The clonotype was recovered from a girl aged 10 to 17 with multiple sclerosis. Sample: blood, taken after autologous hematopoietic stem cell transplantation. DNA for the CDR3: TGCAGTGCTAGAGATGGCCCCTCCGCCCTGTACTTC. Translating gives CSARDGPSALYF.